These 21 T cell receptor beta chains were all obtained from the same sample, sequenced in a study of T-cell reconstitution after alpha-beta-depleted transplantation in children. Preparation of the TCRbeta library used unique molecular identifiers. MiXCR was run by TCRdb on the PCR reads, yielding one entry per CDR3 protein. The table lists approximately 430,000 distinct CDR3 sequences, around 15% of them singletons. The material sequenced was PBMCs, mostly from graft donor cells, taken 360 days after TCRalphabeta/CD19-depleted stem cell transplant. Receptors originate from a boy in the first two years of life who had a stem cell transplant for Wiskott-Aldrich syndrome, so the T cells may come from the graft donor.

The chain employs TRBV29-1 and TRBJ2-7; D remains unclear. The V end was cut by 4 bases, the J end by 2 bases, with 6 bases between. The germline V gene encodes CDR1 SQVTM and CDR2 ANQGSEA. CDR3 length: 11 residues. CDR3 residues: CSVGATYEQYF. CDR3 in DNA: TGCAGCGTTGGGGCAACCTACGAGCAGTACTTC.

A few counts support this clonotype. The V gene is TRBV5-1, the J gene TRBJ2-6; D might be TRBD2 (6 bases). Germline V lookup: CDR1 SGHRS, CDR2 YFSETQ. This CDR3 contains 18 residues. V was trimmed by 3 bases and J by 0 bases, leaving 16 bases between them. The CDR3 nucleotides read TGCGCCAGCAGCTGGGGGAGGACACTTAGCTCTGGGGCCAACGTCCTGACTTTC. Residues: CASSWGRTLSSGANVLTF.

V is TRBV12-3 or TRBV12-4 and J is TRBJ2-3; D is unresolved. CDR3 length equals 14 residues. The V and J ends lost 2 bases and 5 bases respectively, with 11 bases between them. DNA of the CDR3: TGTGCCAGCAGTTTATGGGAATCACAAGATACGCAGTATTTT. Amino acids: CASSLWESQDTQYF.

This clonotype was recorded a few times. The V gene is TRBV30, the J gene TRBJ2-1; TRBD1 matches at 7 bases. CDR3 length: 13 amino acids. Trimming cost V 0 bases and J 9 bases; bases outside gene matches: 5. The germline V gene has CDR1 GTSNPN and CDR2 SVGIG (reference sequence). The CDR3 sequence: CAWSVGTASEQFF. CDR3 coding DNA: TGTGCCTGGAGTGTAGGGACAGCTAGTGAGCAGTTCTTC.

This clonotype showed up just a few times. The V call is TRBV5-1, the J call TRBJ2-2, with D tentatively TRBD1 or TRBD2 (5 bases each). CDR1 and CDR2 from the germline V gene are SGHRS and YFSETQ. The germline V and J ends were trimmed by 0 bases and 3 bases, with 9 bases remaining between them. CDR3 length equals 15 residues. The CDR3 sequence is CASSLGGPHTGELFF. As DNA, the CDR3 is TGCGCCAGCAGCTTGGGGGGACCTCACACCGGGGAGCTGTTTTTT.

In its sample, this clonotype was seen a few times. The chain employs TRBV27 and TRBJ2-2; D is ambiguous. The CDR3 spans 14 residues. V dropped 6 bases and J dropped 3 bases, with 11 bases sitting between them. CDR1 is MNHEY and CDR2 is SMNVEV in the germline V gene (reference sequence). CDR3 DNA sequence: TGTGCCAGCAGAGCTCTAGGGTACACCGGGGAGCTGTTTTTT. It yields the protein CASRALGYTGELFF.

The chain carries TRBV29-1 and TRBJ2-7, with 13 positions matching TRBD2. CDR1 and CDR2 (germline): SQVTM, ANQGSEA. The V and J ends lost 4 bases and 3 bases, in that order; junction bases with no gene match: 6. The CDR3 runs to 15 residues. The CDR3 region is CSVAGTSGIIYEQYF. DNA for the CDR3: TGCAGCGTTGCGGGGACTAGCGGGATCATCTACGAGCAGTACTTC.

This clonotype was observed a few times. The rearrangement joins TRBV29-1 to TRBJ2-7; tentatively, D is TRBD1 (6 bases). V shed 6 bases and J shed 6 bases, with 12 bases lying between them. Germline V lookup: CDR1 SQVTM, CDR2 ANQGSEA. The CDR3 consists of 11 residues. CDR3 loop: CSVQTGGEQYF. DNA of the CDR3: TGCAGCGTCCAGACAGGAGGCGAGCAGTACTTC.

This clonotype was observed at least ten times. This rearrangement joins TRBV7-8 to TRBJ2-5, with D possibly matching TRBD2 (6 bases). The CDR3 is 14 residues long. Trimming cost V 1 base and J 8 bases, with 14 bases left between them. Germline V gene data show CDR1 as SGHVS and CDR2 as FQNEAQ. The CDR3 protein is CASSLEGLRGTQYF. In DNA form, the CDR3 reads TGTGCCAGCAGCTTAGAAGGTTTGCGGGGAACCCAGTACTTC.

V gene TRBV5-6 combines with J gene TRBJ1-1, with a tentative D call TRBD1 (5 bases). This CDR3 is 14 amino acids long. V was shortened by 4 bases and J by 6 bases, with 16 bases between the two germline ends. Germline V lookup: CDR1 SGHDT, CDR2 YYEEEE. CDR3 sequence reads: CASSLRIQGAEAFF. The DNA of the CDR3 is TGTGCCAGCAGCCTACGGATTCAGGGAGCTGAAGCTTTCTTT.

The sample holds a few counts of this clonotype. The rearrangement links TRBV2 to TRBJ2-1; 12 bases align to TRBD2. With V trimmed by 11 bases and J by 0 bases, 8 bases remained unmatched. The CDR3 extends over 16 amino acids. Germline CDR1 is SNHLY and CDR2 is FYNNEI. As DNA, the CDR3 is TGTGCCGGTGGACTAGCGGGATGGGGCTCCTACAATGAGCAGTTCTTC. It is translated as CAGGLAGWGSYNEQFF.

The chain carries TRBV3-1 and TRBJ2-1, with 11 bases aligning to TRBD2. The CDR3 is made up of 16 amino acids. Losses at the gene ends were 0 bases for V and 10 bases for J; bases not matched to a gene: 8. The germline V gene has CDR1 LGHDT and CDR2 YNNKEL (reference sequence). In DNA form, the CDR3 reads TGTGCCAGCAGCCAAGATATGATAGCGGGAGGGGGGGAGCAGTTCTTC. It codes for CASSQDMIAGGGEQFF.

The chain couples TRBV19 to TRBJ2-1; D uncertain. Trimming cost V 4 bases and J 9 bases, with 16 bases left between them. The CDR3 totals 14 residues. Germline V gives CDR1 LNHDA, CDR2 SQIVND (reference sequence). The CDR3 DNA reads TGTGCCAGTAGTAGAGGCCAGTTAGTAACTGAGCAGTTCTTC. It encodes CASSRGQLVTEQFF.

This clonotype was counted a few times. The CDR3 DNA is TGTGCCAGCAGCCTAACCCTACTAGCGGGAGGAACGGGCGAGCAGTACTTC. Protein: CASSLTLLAGGTGEQYF. The chain employs TRBV11-2 and TRBJ2-7, with TRBD2 matching 12 bases. CDR1 is SGHAT, CDR2 FQNNGV, per germline. V was clipped by 5 bases and J by 6 bases; unmatched bases: 14. This CDR3 spans 17 amino acids. Full variable domain (remainder filled in from reference TRBV11-2 and TRBJ2-7): EAGVAQSPRYKIIEKRQSVAFWCNPISGHATLYWYQQILGQGPKLLIQFQNNGVVDDSQLPKDRFSAERLKGVDSTLKIQPAKLEDSAVYLCASSLTLLAGGTGEQYFGPGTRLTVT.

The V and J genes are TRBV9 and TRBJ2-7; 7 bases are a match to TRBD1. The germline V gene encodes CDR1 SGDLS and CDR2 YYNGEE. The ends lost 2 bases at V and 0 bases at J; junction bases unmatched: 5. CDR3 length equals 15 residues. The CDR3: CASSVDRASSYEQYF. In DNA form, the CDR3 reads TGTGCCAGCAGCGTCGACAGGGCTAGCTCCTACGAGCAGTACTTC. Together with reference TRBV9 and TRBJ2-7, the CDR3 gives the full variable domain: DSGVTQTPKHLITATGQRVTLRCSPRSGDLSVYWYQQSLDQGLQFLIQYYNGEERAKGNILERFSAQQFPDLHSELNLSSLELGDSALYFCASSVDRASSYEQYFGPGTRLTVT.

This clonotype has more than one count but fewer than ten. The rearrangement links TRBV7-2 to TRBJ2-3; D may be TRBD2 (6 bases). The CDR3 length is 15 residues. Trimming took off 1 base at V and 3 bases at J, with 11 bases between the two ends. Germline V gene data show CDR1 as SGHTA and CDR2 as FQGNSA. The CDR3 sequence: CASSLVVRGTDTQYF. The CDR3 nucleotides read TGTGCCAGCAGCTTAGTCGTTCGGGGGACAGATACGCAGTATTTT.

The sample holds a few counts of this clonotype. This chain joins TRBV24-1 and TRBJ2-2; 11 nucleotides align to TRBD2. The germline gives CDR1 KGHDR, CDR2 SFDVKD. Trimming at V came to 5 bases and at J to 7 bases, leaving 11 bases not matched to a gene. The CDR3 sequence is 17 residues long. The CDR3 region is CATSATSGTSGFGELFF. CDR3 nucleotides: TGTGCCACCAGTGCCACGTCCGGGACTAGCGGTTTCGGGGAGCTGTTTTTT.

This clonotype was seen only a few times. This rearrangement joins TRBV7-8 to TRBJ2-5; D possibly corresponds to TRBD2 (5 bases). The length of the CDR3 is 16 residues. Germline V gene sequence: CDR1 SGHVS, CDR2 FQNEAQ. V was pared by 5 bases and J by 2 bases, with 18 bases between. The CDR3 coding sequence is TGTGCCAGCAGCCCGAGAGACCGGAGGAGACAAGAGACCCAGTACTTC. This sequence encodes CASSPRDRRRQETQYF.

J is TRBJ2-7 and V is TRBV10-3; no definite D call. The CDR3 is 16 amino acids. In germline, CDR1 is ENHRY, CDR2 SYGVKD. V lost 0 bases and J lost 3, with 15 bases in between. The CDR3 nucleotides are TGTGCCATCAGTGAGTCTGGTCCCTGGTCTGGCTACGAGCAGTACTTC. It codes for CAISESGPWSGYEQYF.

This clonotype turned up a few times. The CDR3, as DNA: TGTGCCAGCACCCTAAAGCGGGGGTACACAGATACGCAGTATTTT. Translating it yields CASTLKRGYTDTQYF. The chain combines TRBV12-3 or TRBV12-4 with TRBJ2-3; 8 bases fit TRBD2. Losses at the gene ends were 7 bases for V and 2 bases for J; bases not matched to a gene: 8. The CDR3 runs to 15 residues.

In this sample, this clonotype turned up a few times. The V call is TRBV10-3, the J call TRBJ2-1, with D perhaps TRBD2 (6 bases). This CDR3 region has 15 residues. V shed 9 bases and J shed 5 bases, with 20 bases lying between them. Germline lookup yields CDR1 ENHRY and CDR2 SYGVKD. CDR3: CAMSRFASVDNEQFF. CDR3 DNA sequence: TGTGCCATGAGCCGATTCGCTAGCGTTGACAATGAGCAGTTCTTC.